Sequencing of this TCR beta chain was carried out in a study of T cells after yellow fever vaccination. The authors made TCR cDNA by 5'RACE template switching, adding a universal primer site and UMIs. TCRdb independently ran MiXCR on the 5' RACE reads; one entry per CDR3 protein. Of approximately 300,000 distinct CDR3 sequences listed, about 10% are singletons. Study-level points and caveats: On re-exposure, the response was weaker but peaked faster, at day 5 versus 15. Repertoires obtained by FACS sorting could include abundant clonotypes that entered as contaminants from the bulk population. Some clonotypes were seen in both the CD4 and the CD8 compartments. These made up a small share and likely arose from convergent recombination.

Looked up from germline, CDR1 is LNHDA and CDR2 is SQIVND (reference sequence). The CDR3 loop spans 14 amino acids. Losses at the gene ends were 6 bases for V and 3 bases for J; bases not matched to a gene: 4. Remarks on this clonotype: Its antigen is unknown.

Sequencing was performed on CD4+ T cells sorted from PBMCs, taken 45 days after the yellow fever booster vaccination. The J gene is TRBJ2-5, the V gene TRBV19; 10 nucleotides match TRBD1. The sequence came from a man younger than 35 who received the YFV17D yellow fever vaccine. The CDR3 protein is CASRTGGAEETQYF. As DNA, the CDR3 is TGTGCCAGTAGGACAGGGGGCGCGGAAGAGACCCAGTACTTC.